This TCR beta chain was captured in a study of shared clonotypes between healthy human individuals. Per germline, CDR1 SGHVS and CDR2 FQNEAQ. Trimming took 5 bases from V and 2 from J, leaving 16 bases between them. The CDR3 is 16 amino acids. Deep level was the assay's run setting. Sequencing was performed with immunoSEQ multiplex PCR; in TCRdb, only in-frame clones are kept and a portion is missing. The data contain about 380,000 clones, approximately 96% of them seen just once; the ten biggest clones take up 0.32%. In this sample, this clone turned up once. Donors, healthy HIV-negative adults, lacked recent acute infections or vaccinations.

The receptor was isolated from a man aged 30 to 45 in good health. The specimen sequenced was memory CD8+ T cells sorted from blood. Subset meaning: CD45RO+ cells pooled with CCR7-negative TemRA cells. This chain connects TRBV7-8 to TRBJ1-5; D uncertain. This CDR3 is CASSPYTPLGNQPQHF. DNA for the CDR3: TGTGCCAGCAGCCCCTATACCCCCTTAGGCAATCAGCCCCAGCATTTT.